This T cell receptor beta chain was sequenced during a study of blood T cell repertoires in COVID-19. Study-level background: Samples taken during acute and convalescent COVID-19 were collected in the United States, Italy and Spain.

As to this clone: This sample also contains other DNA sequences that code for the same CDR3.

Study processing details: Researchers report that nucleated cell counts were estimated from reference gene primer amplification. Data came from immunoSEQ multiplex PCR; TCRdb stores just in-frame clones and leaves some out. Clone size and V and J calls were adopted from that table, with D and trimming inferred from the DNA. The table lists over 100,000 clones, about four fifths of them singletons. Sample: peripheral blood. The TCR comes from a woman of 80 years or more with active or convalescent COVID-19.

The CDR3 region has the DNA TGTGCCAGCAGTTTTTCGGGGGGTGGCAATCAGCCCCAGCATTTT. Protein product: CASSFSGGGNQPQHF. This sequence joins TRBV28 and TRBJ1-5; tentative D call: TRBD1 (5 bases). Germline values: CDR1 MDHEN, CDR2 SYDVKM. This CDR3 has 15 amino acids. Trimming pared 3 bases from V and 2 bases from J, leaving 11 bases between.